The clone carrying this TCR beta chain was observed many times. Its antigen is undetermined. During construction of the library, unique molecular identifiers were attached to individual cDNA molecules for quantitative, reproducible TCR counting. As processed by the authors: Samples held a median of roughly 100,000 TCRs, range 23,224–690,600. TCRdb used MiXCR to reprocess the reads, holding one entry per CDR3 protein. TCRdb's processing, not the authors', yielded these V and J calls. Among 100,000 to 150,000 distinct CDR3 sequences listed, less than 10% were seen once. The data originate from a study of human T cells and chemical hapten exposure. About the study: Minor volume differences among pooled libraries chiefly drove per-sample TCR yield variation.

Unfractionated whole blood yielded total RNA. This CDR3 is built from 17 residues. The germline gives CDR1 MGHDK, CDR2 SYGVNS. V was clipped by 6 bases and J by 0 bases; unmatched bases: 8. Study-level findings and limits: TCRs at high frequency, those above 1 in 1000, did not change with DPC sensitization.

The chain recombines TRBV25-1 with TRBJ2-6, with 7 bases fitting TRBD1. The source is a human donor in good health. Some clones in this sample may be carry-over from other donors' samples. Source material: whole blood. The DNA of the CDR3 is TGTGCCAGCAGATCCGGGACAGCTATCTCTGGGGCCAACGTCCTGACTTTC. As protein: CASRSGTAISGANVLTF.